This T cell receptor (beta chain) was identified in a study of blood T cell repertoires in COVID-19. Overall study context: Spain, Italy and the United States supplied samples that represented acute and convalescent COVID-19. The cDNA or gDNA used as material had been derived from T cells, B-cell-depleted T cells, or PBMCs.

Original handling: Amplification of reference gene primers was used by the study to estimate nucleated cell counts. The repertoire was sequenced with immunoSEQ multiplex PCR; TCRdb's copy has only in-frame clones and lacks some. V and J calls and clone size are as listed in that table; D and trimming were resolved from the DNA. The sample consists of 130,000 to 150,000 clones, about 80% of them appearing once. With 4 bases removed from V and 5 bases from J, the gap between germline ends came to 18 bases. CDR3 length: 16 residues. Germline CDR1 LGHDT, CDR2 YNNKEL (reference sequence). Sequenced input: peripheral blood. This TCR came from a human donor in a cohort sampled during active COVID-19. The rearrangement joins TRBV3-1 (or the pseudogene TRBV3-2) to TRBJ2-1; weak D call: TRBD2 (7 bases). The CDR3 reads CASSPRVGGPDNEQFF. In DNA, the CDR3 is TGTGCCAGCAGCCCAAGGGTGGGGGGGCCCGACAATGAGCAGTTCTTC.